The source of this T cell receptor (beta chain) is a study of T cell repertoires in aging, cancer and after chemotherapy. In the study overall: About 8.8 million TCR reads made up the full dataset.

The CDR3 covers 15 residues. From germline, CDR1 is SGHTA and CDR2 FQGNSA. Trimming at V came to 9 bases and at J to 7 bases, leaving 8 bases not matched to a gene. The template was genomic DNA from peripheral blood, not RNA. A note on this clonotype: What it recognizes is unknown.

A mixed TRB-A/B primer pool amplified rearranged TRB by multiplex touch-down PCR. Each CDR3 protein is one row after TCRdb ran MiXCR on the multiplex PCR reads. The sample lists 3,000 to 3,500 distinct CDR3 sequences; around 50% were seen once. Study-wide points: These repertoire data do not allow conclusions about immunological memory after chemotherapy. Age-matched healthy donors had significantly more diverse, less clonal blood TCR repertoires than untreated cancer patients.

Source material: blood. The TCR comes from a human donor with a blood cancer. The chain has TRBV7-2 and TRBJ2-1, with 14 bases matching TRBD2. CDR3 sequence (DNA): TGTGCCAGTGGCCGACTAGCGGGAGGGCTGAATGAGCAGTTCTTC. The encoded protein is CASGRLAGGLNEQFF.